The 13 T cell receptor beta chains listed next were all sequenced from one sample in a study of OX40 agonist ivuxolimab in advanced cancers. The table came from immunoSEQ multiplex PCR; TCRdb's copy has only in-frame clones and leaves some out. Of roughly 48,000 clones in the sample, about 85% were seen once. Sequencing used CD4+ or CD8+ T cells sorted from blood, obtained in a trial of the OX40 agonist ivuxolimab. These receptors all come from an adult with an advanced solid tumor such as melanoma, head and neck, liver or kidney cancer.

The chain joins TRBV5-6 to TRBJ1-2; the D gene is possibly TRBD1 (5 bases). Per germline, CDR1 SGHDT and CDR2 YYEEEE. The CDR3 loop spans 15 amino acids. Trimming shortened V by 4 bases and J by 8 bases, and 21 bases separated the two germline ends. The CDR3 DNA is TGTGCCAGCAGCCCCTACCCCGGGGGGGTAGAAGGCTACACCTTC. It yields the protein CASSPYPGGVEGYTF.

The rearrangement joins TRBV29-1 to TRBJ1-2, with 11 bases fitting TRBD1. Trimming took 7 bases from V and 7 from J; bases not matched to a gene: 5. CDR1 is SQVTM and CDR2 is ANQGSEA in the germline V gene. The CDR3 length is 12 residues. In nucleotides, the CDR3 is TGCAGCGAAGGGACAGGGGGGGTTGGCTACACCTTC. Translated: CSEGTGGVGYTF.

This chain joins TRBV28 and TRBJ1-4, with TRBD1 as a possible D gene (6 bases). CDR3 length: 18 residues. The germline V gene has CDR1 MDHEN and CDR2 SYDVKM. Trimming removed 3 bases from V and 2 bases from J, with 19 bases in between. CDR3 protein: CASSLYAVSGETNEKLFF. The CDR3 coding sequence is TGTGCCAGCAGTTTGTATGCTGTATCAGGGGAGACTAATGAAAAACTGTTTTTT.

The rearrangement joins TRBV19 to TRBJ1-3, with D perhaps TRBD1 (5 bases). Germline V CDR1 and CDR2: LNHDA, SQIVND (reference sequence). V lost 3 bases and J 2 bases, leaving 8 bases between the germline ends. The length of the CDR3 is 14 residues. CDR3 sequence: CASSIGATGNTIYF. CDR3 coding DNA: TGTGCCAGTAGTATTGGGGCAACTGGAAACACCATATATTTT.

The chain is built from TRBV6-5 and TRBJ1-5; tentatively, D is TRBD1 (5 bases). Per the germline V gene, CDR1 is MNHEY and CDR2 is SVGAGI. The CDR3 runs 13 residues. V lost 6 bases to trimming and J lost 4 bases, with 10 bases between them. CDR3 amino acids: CASSRGANQPQHF. In DNA, the CDR3 is TGTGCCAGCAGCCGAGGGGCGAATCAGCCCCAGCATTTT.

The chain has TRBV5-1 and TRBJ2-3; TRBD2 agrees at 11 bases. This CDR3 contains 16 residues. CDR1 is SGHRS and CDR2 is YFSETQ in the germline V gene. V lost 0 bases to trimming and J lost 5 bases; unmatched junction nucleotides: 5. The CDR3 DNA reads as TGCGCCAGCAGCTTGGTCCTAGCGGGAGGTTTAGATACGCAGTATTTT. Protein: CASSLVLAGGLDTQYF.

This clone was seen only a few times. The rearrangement joins TRBV10-3 to TRBJ1-5; D perhaps matches TRBD1 (5 bases). Germline CDR1 is ENHRY and CDR2 is SYGVKD. CDR3 size: 14 residues. V was clipped by 3 bases and J by 6 bases, with 12 bases between them. The CDR3 region has the DNA TGTGCCATCAGTGATAGAAGTAGGGGTCAGCCCCAGCATTTT. Amino acid sequence: CAISDRSRGQPQHF.

The J gene is TRBJ2-3, the V gene TRBV14; perhaps TRBD1 as D (5 bases). Germline CDR1 SGHDN, CDR2 FVKESK. There are 15 residues in the CDR3. Trimming removed 1 base from V and 6 bases from J, with 14 bases in between. The CDR3 bases are TGTGCCAGCAGCCAAGGGAGACAGTTCGGGGATACGCAGTATTTT. Its translation: CASSQGRQFGDTQYF.

V is TRBV5-4 and J is TRBJ2-1; D gene uncertain. The V gene lost 4 bases and the J gene lost 5 bases, with 4 bases spanning the gap. Germline V gene data show CDR1 as SGHNT and CDR2 as YYREEE (reference sequence). The CDR3 has 11 residues. The CDR3 spells CASSRHNEQFF. CDR3 nucleotide sequence: TGTGCCAGCAGCCGTCACAATGAGCAGTTCTTC.

V and J are TRBV28 and TRBJ2-1; TRBD2 might be the D (6 bases). Looked up from germline, CDR1 is MDHEN and CDR2 is SYDVKM. The CDR3 runs to 15 residues. Trimming took 6 bases from V and 3 from J, leaving 15 bases between them. For the CDR3, the DNA is TGTGCCAGCAGCTCCTTAGCCGGGGGCTACAATGAGCAGTTCTTC. Amino acid sequence: CASSSLAGGYNEQFF.

A few counts support this clone. V and J are TRBV7-3 and TRBJ2-1; D not certain. The V and J ends lost 0 bases and 6 bases respectively, with 3 bases between them. Germline V CDR1 and CDR2: SGHTA, FQGTGA. There are 12 residues in the CDR3. The CDR3 nucleotides read TGTGCCAGCAGCTTAACGACCAATGAGCAGTTCTTC. Amino acid sequence: CASSLTTNEQFF.

The DNA of the CDR3 is TGTGCCAGCAGCCAACGGGGAGCCTTCGGGGAGACCCAGTACTTC. Translated: CASSQRGAFGETQYF. The V and J genes are TRBV4-2 and TRBJ2-5, with a weak D call TRBD2 (5 bases). The germline V gene encodes CDR1 LGHNA and CDR2 YNFKEQ. This CDR3 comprises 15 residues. Deletions cut 2 bases from V and 5 bases from J, with 15 bases between.

The V and J genes are TRBV7-8 and TRBJ2-2; D is ambiguous. The V end lost 1 base, the J end lost 5 bases, and 2 bases lay between the germline ends. Germline CDR1 SGHVS, CDR2 FQNEAQ. The CDR3 has 12 residues. DNA of the CDR3: TGTGCCAGCAGCTTAGGAACCGGGGAGCTGTTTTTT. This translates into CASSLGTGELFF.